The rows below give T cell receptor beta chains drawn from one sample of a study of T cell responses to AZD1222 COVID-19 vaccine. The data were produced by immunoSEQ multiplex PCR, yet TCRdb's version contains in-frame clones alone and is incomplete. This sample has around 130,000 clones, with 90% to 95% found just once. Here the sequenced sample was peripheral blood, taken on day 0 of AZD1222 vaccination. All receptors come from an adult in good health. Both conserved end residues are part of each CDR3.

CDR3aa: CASSEGDLGYEQYF
j_gene: TRBJ2-7
v_gene: TRBV2

CDR3aa: CATGRIMNTEAFF
j_gene: TRBJ1-1
v_gene: TRBV2

CDR3aa: CACNVGGGADTQYF
j_gene: TRBJ2-3
v_gene: TRBV30

CDR3aa: CATSDQSFNYGYTF
j_gene: TRBJ1-2
v_gene: TRBV24-1

CDR3aa: CASSPRYPSYEQYF
j_gene: TRBJ2-7
v_gene: TRBV4-2

CDR3aa: CASSLRGIRNEQFF
j_gene: TRBJ2-1
v_gene: TRBV5-8

CDR3aa: CASSRLTGGGQPQHF
j_gene: TRBJ1-5
v_gene: TRBV6-5

CDR3aa: CASSLAQGRGYGYTF
j_gene: TRBJ1-2
v_gene: TRBV7-2

CDR3aa: CASSWRTGTNYGYTF
j_gene: TRBJ1-2
v_gene: TRBV11-2

CDR3aa: CASSQLQGYEQFF
j_gene: TRBJ2-1
v_gene: TRBV4-1

CDR3aa: CSVEDRFLGEQYF
j_gene: TRBJ2-7
v_gene: TRBV29-1

CDR3aa: CARQTLGWVTEAFF
j_gene: TRBJ1-1
v_gene: TRBV2

CDR3aa: CASSFGGGGTDTQYF
j_gene: TRBJ2-3
v_gene: TRBV7-9

CDR3aa: CASSTRGGNTEAFF
j_gene: TRBJ1-1
v_gene: TRBV19

CDR3aa: CATSDAGLARGGREQFF
j_gene: TRBJ2-1
v_gene: TRBV24-1

CDR3aa: CASSRSSGSGDEQFF
j_gene: TRBJ2-1
v_gene: TRBV7-9

CDR3aa: CASKGFSYNEQFF
j_gene: TRBJ2-1
v_gene: TRBV2

CDR3aa: CAITRDGQGVATF
j_gene: TRBJ1-2
v_gene: TRBV10-3

CDR3aa: CASSANEITYEQYF
j_gene: TRBJ2-7
v_gene: TRBV11-2

CDR3aa: CATRRGVNQFF
j_gene: TRBJ2-1
v_gene: TRBV14

CDR3aa: CASSEDAGSRIQPQHF
j_gene: TRBJ1-5
v_gene: TRBV6-1

CDR3aa: CASSFRDRSSYGYTF
j_gene: TRBJ1-2
v_gene: TRBV28

CDR3aa: CASSLAEGTRLRGNEQFF
j_gene: TRBJ2-1
v_gene: TRBV5-6

CDR3aa: CASSPTAGAGNTIYF
j_gene: TRBJ1-3
v_gene: TRBV18

CDR3aa: CASSQEGSFIAAPPDTQYF
j_gene: TRBJ2-3
v_gene: TRBV4-1

CDR3aa: CASSLGLNTEAFF
j_gene: TRBJ1-1
v_gene: TRBV12-3/TRBV12-4

CDR3aa: CASSLRQAVGGYTF
j_gene: TRBJ1-2
v_gene: TRBV6-5

CDR3aa: CATSDLSDTGELFF
j_gene: TRBJ2-2
v_gene: TRBV24-1

CDR3aa: CATSRAGGKLFF
j_gene: TRBJ1-4
v_gene: TRBV15

CDR3aa: CASSLEGGEAFF
j_gene: TRBJ1-1
v_gene: TRBV12-3/TRBV12-4

CDR3aa: CASSPRTDEKLFF
j_gene: TRBJ1-4
v_gene: TRBV7-9

CDR3aa: CATLGGDRNYGYTF
j_gene: TRBJ1-2
v_gene: TRBV2

CDR3aa: CASSVGLAGLGETQYF
j_gene: TRBJ2-5
v_gene: TRBV9

CDR3aa: CASSALPPGGKDTEAFF
j_gene: TRBJ1-1
v_gene: TRBV25-1

CDR3aa: CASSRTASGANVLTF
j_gene: TRBJ2-6
v_gene: TRBV7-2

CDR3aa: CASSLSGTGLSNQPQHF
j_gene: TRBJ1-5
v_gene: TRBV27

CDR3aa: CASRSGLAGYEQYF
j_gene: TRBJ2-7
v_gene: TRBV6-1

CDR3aa: CASRTSGRVDEQFF
j_gene: TRBJ2-1
v_gene: TRBV28

CDR3aa: CASSYRFSYSNQPQHF
j_gene: TRBJ1-5
v_gene: TRBV6-7

CDR3aa: CASSPPNSLLGEQYF
j_gene: TRBJ2-7
v_gene: TRBV7-2

CDR3aa: CASRDIISNQPQHF
j_gene: TRBJ1-5
v_gene: TRBV28

CDR3aa: CASSFVGNYYEQYF
j_gene: TRBJ2-7
v_gene: TRBV27